Presented here are 27 T cell receptor beta chains from one specimen sequenced in a study of cytomegalovirus exposure and HLA in healthy donors (dated by TCRdb to the late 2010s). To prepare the library, the immunoSEQ multiplex PCR assay was applied. For the multiplex PCR, a mixture combining 60 forward primers for TCR Vbeta segments and 13 reverse primers for TCR Jbeta segments was used. In its TCRdb copy, this immuneACCESS table keeps in-frame sequences only and misses some clones. Where compared with another copy, unresolved V genes explain less than half of these, and the others have no known cause. Present in this sample are 100,000 to 130,000 clones, 82% of which were seen just once. About 2.5% of the sample comes from the top ten. The sequencing input was PBMCs. The receptors originated from a young man in good health and CMV-seropositive.

The table lists this clone with a few counts. The gene calls are TRBV6-5 and TRBJ2-5, with 10 bases matching TRBD1. The junction had 5 bases not matched to a gene; V was cut back by 5 bases and J by 2 bases. This CDR3 spans 15 amino acids. Germline assignment: CDR1 MNHEY and CDR2 SVGAGI. The CDR3 loop reads CASSRTGGIQETQYF. The CDR3 coding sequence is TGTGCCAGCAGTCGGACAGGGGGGATACAAGAGACCCAGTACTTC.

This clone has just one count. The CDR3 protein is CASSLAPPESLHF. For the CDR3, the DNA is TGTGCCAGCAGCTTAGCACCTCCAGAATCCCTCCACTTT. The V call is TRBV7-9, the J call TRBJ1-6; no clear D gene. Trimming took 0 bases from V and 14 from J, leaving 11 bases between them. The CDR3 is 13 residues long. Germline V gene data show CDR1 as SEHNR and CDR2 as FQNEAQ (reference sequence).

The J gene is TRBJ1-2, the V gene TRBV6-5; D possibly corresponds to TRBD1 (5 bases). Looked up from germline, CDR1 is MNHEY and CDR2 is SVGAGI. The germline V and J ends were trimmed by 5 bases and 1 base, with 11 bases remaining between them. The CDR3 is made up of 14 amino acids. The CDR3 nucleotides read TGTGCCAGCAGTCCGGACACCGTTAACTATGGCTACACCTTC. It encodes CASSPDTVNYGYTF.

The chain combines TRBV5-4 with TRBJ1-1; 9 bases line up with TRBD1. The CDR3 runs to 15 residues. Germline assignment: CDR1 SGHNT and CDR2 YYREEE (reference sequence). V lost 2 bases and J lost 7; bases outside the gene matches: 9. The DNA of the CDR3 is TGTGCCAGCAGCTTTCCCGGGACAGGGTGGAGTGAAGCTTTCTTT. This codes for CASSFPGTGWSEAFF.

The chain couples TRBV30 to TRBJ2-5; 14 bases are shared with TRBD2. With V trimmed by 3 bases and J by 7 bases, 16 bases remained unmatched. Germline lookup yields CDR1 GTSNPN and CDR2 SVGIG (reference sequence). CDR3 length equals 18 residues. The CDR3 DNA is TGTGCCTGGAGCCCGGAGCCTCGGACTAGCGGGGGGAGGCGGACCCAGTACTTC. Its protein product is CAWSPEPRTSGGRRTQYF.

This chain links TRBV7-9 with TRBJ2-2; TRBD1 might be the D (6 bases). CDR1 and CDR2 (germline): SEHNR, FQNEAQ (reference sequence). This CDR3 contains 15 residues. Trimming removed 2 bases at V and 4 bases at J, with 11 bases between. The CDR3 nucleotides are TGTGCCAGCAGCTTATCACAGGGTGGCACCGGGGAGCTGTTTTTT. The encoded protein is CASSLSQGGTGELFF.

V is TRBV6-4 and J is TRBJ2-1; 10 bases agree with TRBD2. The J segment lost 8 bases and the V segment lost 3 bases, leaving 4 bases of the junction unmatched. CDR1 and CDR2 (germline): MRHNA, SNTAGT. CDR3 size: 14 residues. The CDR3 loop is CASSDLAGGHEQFF. The CDR3 DNA follows: TGTGCCAGCAGTGATTTAGCGGGGGGCCATGAGCAGTTCTTC.

Notes on this clone: The junction does not match germline at one end; this may be a read error. The chain combines TRBV18 with TRBJ2-4; 11 positions agree with TRBD2. Germline V gene sequence: CDR1 KGHSH, CDR2 LQKENI. This CDR3 has 17 amino acids. The CDR3: CASSPQGLAVRENSQYF. The CDR3 DNA reads TGTGCCAGCTCACCACAGGGACTAGCGGTTCGGGAGAACAGTCAGTACTTC.

V is TRBV14 and J is TRBJ1-5; tentative D call: TRBD1 (5 bases). Trimming stripped 4 bases from V and 3 bases from J, with 10 bases between. CDR3 length: 14 residues. Germline CDR1 is SGHDN and CDR2 is FVKESK. CDR3 amino acids: CASSPQGVNQPQHF. CDR3 bases: TGTGCCAGCAGCCCTCAGGGTGTCAATCAGCCCCAGCATTTT.

The chain uses TRBV7-9 and TRBJ2-3; 7 positions agree with TRBD2. Germline values: CDR1 SEHNR, CDR2 FQNEAQ (reference sequence). This CDR3 has 14 amino acids. The junction had 4 bases not matched to a gene; V was cut back by 3 bases and J by 4 bases. CDR3 DNA sequence: TGTGCCAGCAGCTTCGGACTAGGCCCAGATACGCAGTATTTT. Amino acids: CASSFGLGPDTQYF. The full variable domain, its missing parts supplied by reference TRBV7-9 and TRBJ2-3, is DTGVSQNPRHKITKRGQNVTFRCDPISEHNRLYWYRQTLGQGPEFLTYFQNEAQLEKSRLLSDRFSAERPKGSFSTLEIQRTEQGDSAMYLCASSFGLGPDTQYFGPGTRLTVL.

This clone occurred once. This chain links TRBV18 with TRBJ2-7; 10 bases line up with TRBD1. CDR1 KGHSH and CDR2 LQKENI come from the germline V gene. This CDR3 has 15 amino acids. The J segment lost 1 base and the V segment lost 3 bases, leaving 3 bases of the junction unmatched. The chain's CDR3 is CASSPPGQGSYEQYF. The DNA for the CDR3 is TGTGCCAGCTCACCTCCGGGACAGGGGTCCTACGAGCAGTACTTC. Variable domain in full (rest from reference TRBV18 and TRBJ2-7): NAGVMQNPRHLVRRRGQEARLRCSPMKGHSHVYWYRQLPEEGLKFMVYLQKENIIDESGMPKERFSAEFPKEGPSILRIQQVVRGDSAAYFCASSPPGQGSYEQYFGPGTRLTVT.

As concerns this clone: Sequence at one end of the junction differs from germline and may be a read error. The chain couples TRBV5-1 to TRBJ2-5; 9 positions match TRBD1. The CDR3 extends over 15 amino acids. Germline values: CDR1 SGHRS, CDR2 YFSETQ. This chain's CDR3 is CASRSGQGSQEAQYF. The CDR3 bases are TGCGCCAGCAGATCGGGACAGGGAAGTCAAGAGGCCCAGTACTTC.

The chain employs TRBV29-1 and TRBJ2-1; 7 bases line up with TRBD2. CDR1 is SQVTM and CDR2 is ANQGSEA in the germline V gene. V was clipped by 6 bases and J by 1 base; unmatched bases: 0. The CDR3 sequence is 12 residues long. CDR3 nucleotide sequence: TGCAGCGTAGCGGGGTCCTACAATGAGCAGTTCTTC. It codes for CSVAGSYNEQFF.

CDR3 sequence: CASSVEARDSFTDTQYF. CDR3 sequence (DNA): TGTGCCAGCAGCGTAGAGGCCCGGGACAGCTTCACAGATACGCAGTATTTT. This chain joins TRBV9 and TRBJ2-3; TRBD1 agrees at 7 bases. With V trimmed by 0 bases and J by 2 bases, 9 bases remained unmatched. The CDR3 consists of 17 residues. CDR1 and CDR2 (germline): SGDLS, YYNGEE. The full variable domain, with the rest looked up from reference TRBV9 and TRBJ2-3, is DSGVTQTPKHLITATGQRVTLRCSPRSGDLSVYWYQQSLDQGLQFLIQYYNGEERAKGNILERFSAQQFPDLHSELNLSSLELGDSALYFCASSVEARDSFTDTQYFGPGTRLTVL.

The chain employs TRBV6-5 and TRBJ1-1, with D possibly TRBD1 on 5 matching bases. This CDR3 contains 15 residues. The germline CDR1 and CDR2 sequences are MNHEY and SVGAGI. V was pared by 2 bases and J by 2 bases, with 12 bases between. The CDR3 spells CASSYTPGDNTEAFF. For the CDR3, the DNA is TGTGCCAGCAGTTACACCCCGGGGGATAACACTGAAGCTTTCTTT.

The rearrangement joins TRBV13 to TRBJ1-1, with 11 bases identical to TRBD1. J was trimmed by 10 bases and V by 5 bases; bases with no gene match: 18. The germline CDR1 and CDR2 sequences are PRHDT and FYEKMQ (reference sequence). The CDR3 has 17 residues. DNA for the CDR3: TGTGCCAGCAGCGCCTCTCCGCTCCCGGGACAGGGGGTGACAGCTTTCTTT. It codes for CASSASPLPGQGVTAFF.

The CDR3: CASTLGASGGLPGRPELFF. The CDR3 region has the DNA TGTGCCAGCACCCTGGGGGCTAGCGGGGGATTACCGGGGAGGCCGGAGCTGTTTTTT. This chain connects TRBV27 to TRBJ2-2; 10 bases agree with TRBD2. Germline assignment: CDR1 MNHEY and CDR2 SMNVEV (reference sequence). This CDR3 is 19 amino acids long. V dropped 7 bases and J dropped 10; count of bases not matched to a gene: 24.

V usage is TRBV11-3 and J usage is TRBJ2-2; 14 nucleotides match TRBD2. V lost 6 bases, J lost 4 bases, and 7 bases stayed unmatched. Looked up from germline, CDR1 is SGHNT and CDR2 is YENEEA. The CDR3 has 17 amino acids. The DNA of the CDR3 is TGTGCCAGCAGTTTGTCCGGACTAGCGGGGGGCACCGGGGAGCTGTTTTTT. Its protein product is CASSLSGLAGGTGELFF.

CDR3 in DNA: TGTGCCAGCAGTGAGGACAGAAACTCCTACAATGAGCAGTTCTTC. This gives the protein CASSEDRNSYNEQFF. The J gene is TRBJ2-1, the V gene TRBV6-4, with D tentatively TRBD1 (6 bases). The CDR3 contains 15 residues. CDR1 MRHNA and CDR2 SNTAGT come from the germline V gene. V was trimmed by 3 bases and J by 0 bases, leaving 9 bases between them.

The chain combines TRBV6-1 with TRBJ2-2; 10 positions match TRBD2. The CDR3 covers 14 residues. The junction had 1 base not matched to a gene; V was cut back by 3 bases and J by 6 bases. Germline CDR1 and CDR2: MNHNS and SASEGT. CDR3 protein: CASSDGLAAGELFF. CDR3 coding DNA: TGTGCCAGCAGTGATGGACTAGCGGCCGGGGAGCTGTTTTTT.

The count of this clone is one. One end of the junction fails to match germline, which may point to a read error. The V call is TRBV6-1, the J call TRBJ2-6; D is undetermined. The CDR3 has 14 residues. CDR1 and CDR2 from the germline V gene are MNHNS and SASEGT. The CDR3 sequence is CASSEKAGANGLTF. In DNA form, the CDR3 reads TGTGCCAGCAGTGAAAAGGCAGGTGCCAACGGCCTGACTTTC.

This clone appeared a single time. The chain is built from TRBV6-1 and TRBJ2-5; D is undetermined. Trimming took off 2 bases at V and 4 bases at J, with 11 bases between the two ends. CDR3 length: 14 amino acids. Germline V gene data show CDR1 as MNHNS and CDR2 as SASEGT. The CDR3 is CASSEQAFRETQYF. The CDR3 DNA follows: TGTGCCAGCAGTGAACAGGCTTTTAGAGAGACCCAGTACTTC.

V gene TRBV5-1 combines with J gene TRBJ1-1; no firm D call. This CDR3 contains 13 residues. Trimming removed 4 bases from V and 1 base from J, with 8 bases in between. In germline, CDR1 is SGHRS, CDR2 YFSETQ. CDR3 in DNA: TGCGCCAGCAGCGTCACAGCGAACACTGAAGCTTTCTTT. Its protein product is CASSVTANTEAFF.

The chain carries TRBV27 and TRBJ2-1; TRBD2 agrees at 8 bases. With V trimmed by 7 bases and J by 2 bases, 10 bases remained unmatched. CDR3 length equals 16 residues. Looked up from germline, CDR1 is MNHEY and CDR2 is SMNVEV (reference sequence). The CDR3 nucleotides are TGTGCCAGCATCGCGAGTGGGCGGGGGGCCTACAATGAGCAGTTCTTC. Residues: CASIASGRGAYNEQFF.

The CDR3 loop is CASSFRLYEQYF. In DNA form, the CDR3 reads TGTGCCAGCAGTTTTAGACTCTACGAGCAGTACTTC. The V and J genes are TRBV28 and TRBJ2-7; D unclear. The ends were cut back, 3 bases at V and 3 bases at J, with 6 bases in the middle. CDR3 length: 12 residues. Germline V gene sequence: CDR1 MDHEN, CDR2 SYDVKM.

The rearrangement uses TRBV4-2 and TRBJ1-2; D might be TRBD1 (5 bases). Germline V gene sequence: CDR1 LGHNA, CDR2 YNFKEQ. The CDR3 totals 17 residues. Between the trimmed V and J ends, which lost 0 bases and 5 bases, there was a span of 19 bases. CDR3 loop: CASSQDPPRREGYGYTF. In DNA, the CDR3 is TGTGCCAGCAGCCAAGATCCCCCCCGCAGGGAGGGATATGGCTACACCTTC.

The rearrangement links TRBV2 to TRBJ2-3, with 8 bases fitting TRBD1. Per the germline V gene, CDR1 is SNHLY and CDR2 is FYNNEI. This CDR3 is 13 amino acids long. V was pared by 11 bases and J by 3 bases, with 7 bases of the junction left unmatched. This CDR3 is CAGNTGGTDTQYF. The CDR3 bases are TGTGCCGGCAACACAGGGGGAACAGATACGCAGTATTTT.